The clone carrying this T cell receptor beta chain was found a few times. The data are from a study of patients and donors after allogeneic stem cell transplantation. TCRdb analysed the RT-PCR reads with MiXCR anew, one entry per CDR3 protein. Of 900,000 to 1,000,000 distinct CDR3 sequences in the sample, more than 15% were seen once. This CDR3 has 14 residues. Unmatched junction bases numbered 6, after V lost 5 bases and J lost 6 bases. From germline, CDR1 is SEHNR and CDR2 FQNEAQ (reference sequence). V gene TRBV7-9 combines with J gene TRBJ2-1; 8 bases align to TRBD2. Sample: blood, either unsorted or a sorted T cell fraction (not recorded which). The origin of this receptor is a human donor who was either an allogeneic HSCT recipient or a stem cell or donor lymphocyte infusion donor (not recorded which). It is not recorded whose cells these are; they may come from a transplant donor. The CDR3 DNA sequence: TGTGCCAGCAGCCCCCTAGCGGGTATCAATGAGCAGTTCTTC. Translating it yields CASSPLAGINEQFF.